The 8 T cell receptor beta chains below were found in one sample sequenced in a study of CD8+ T cells in alopecia areata. Following RNA extraction, reverse transcription yielded cDNA that acted as the sequencing template. Sequenced by immunoSEQ multiplex PCR; TCRdb stores in-frame clones only, minus some. The profile shows 120,000 to 150,000 clones, roughly 86% of them singletons. As to treatment: oral pan-JAK inhibitor, 5-10 mg twice daily. The specimen was CD8+ T cells sorted from blood, collected at week 4, from a patient treated with tofacitinib. These receptors were collected from a human donor with alopecia areata.

As for this clone: Other DNA sequences in the sample encode the same CDR3. The chain has TRBV2 and TRBJ2-1; 10 bases fit TRBD2. With V trimmed by 4 bases and J by 9 bases, 0 bases remained unmatched. This CDR3 spans 12 amino acids. The germline gives CDR1 SNHLY, CDR2 FYNNEI. The CDR3 DNA follows: TGTGCCAGCAGTGGGACTAGCGGTGAGCAGTTCTTC. Translated, it gives CASSGTSGEQFF. The variable domain in full, with the rest retrieved from reference TRBV2 and TRBJ2-1, is EPEVTQTPSHQVTQMGQEVILRCVPISNHLYFYWYRQILGQKVEFLVSFYNNEISEKSEIFDDQFSVERPDGSNFTLKIRSTKLEDSAMYFCASSGTSGEQFFGPGTRLTVL.

The chain recombines TRBV29-1 with TRBJ2-7; no reliable D call. Germline V gives CDR1 SQVTM, CDR2 ANQGSEA. The CDR3 extends over 11 amino acids. V was pared by 5 bases and J by 1 base, with 6 bases between. CDR3 bases: TGCAGCGTTCACGATTCCTACGAGCAGTACTTC. This translates into CSVHDSYEQYF.

V and J are TRBV25-1 and TRBJ2-5, with D unresolved. CDR1 is MGHDK and CDR2 is SYGVNS in the germline V gene. Trimming took off 0 bases at V and 5 bases at J, with 7 bases between the two ends. This CDR3 has 13 residues. The CDR3 bases are TGTGCCAGCAGTGAATATTACGGGGAGACCCAGTACTTC. Protein: CASSEYYGETQYF.

The V and J genes are TRBV27 and TRBJ1-2; a possible D gene is TRBD1 (5 bases). This CDR3 has 13 residues. Germline CDR1 reads MNHEY; CDR2 reads SMNVEV (reference sequence). The V and J ends lost 3 bases and 4 bases respectively, with 9 bases between them. CDR3 DNA sequence: TGTGCCAGCAGTTTTGGGGGGACCTATGGCTACACCTTC. Protein: CASSFGGTYGYTF.

The chain combines TRBV5-4 with TRBJ2-7; a weak D match, TRBD1 (5 bases). CDR1 is SGHNT, CDR2 YYREEE, per germline (reference sequence). V lost 7 bases and J 0 bases, leaving 11 bases between the germline ends. The CDR3 totals 13 residues. CDR3 sequence reads: CASGGASSYEQYF. CDR3 sequence (DNA): TGTGCCAGCGGTGGGGCTAGCTCCTACGAGCAGTACTTC. Together with reference TRBV5-4 and TRBJ2-7, the CDR3 gives the full variable domain: ETGVTQSPTHLIKTRGQQVTLRCSSQSGHNTVSWYQQALGQGPQFIFQYYREEENGRGNFPPRFSGLQFPNYSSELNVNALELDDSALYLCASGGASSYEQYFGPGTRLTVT.

This chain links TRBV30 with TRBJ1-1, with 8 positions matching TRBD1. J gave up 2 bases and V 1 base, and 3 bases lay outside the gene matches. The CDR3 has 14 amino acids. The V gene's germline CDR1 is GTSNPN and CDR2 SVGIG (reference sequence). CDR3 amino acids: CAWSAGTGNTEAFF. CDR3 in DNA: TGTGCCTGGAGTGCCGGGACAGGTAACACTGAAGCTTTCTTT.

The genes are TRBV6-1 and TRBJ2-1, with a possible D match to TRBD2 (5 bases). Trimming pared 2 bases from V and 12 bases from J, leaving 20 bases between. The CDR3 extends over 15 amino acids. CDR1 and CDR2 (germline): MNHNS, SASEGT. The CDR3 region is CASSELSGSPDPQFF. CDR3 coding DNA: TGTGCCAGCAGTGAACTTAGTGGGAGCCCCGATCCGCAGTTCTTC.

This clone was detected only once. The rearrangement links TRBV10-2 to TRBJ2-3, with 8 bases lining up with TRBD2. This CDR3 contains 16 residues. Trimming at V came to 2 bases and at J to 3 bases, leaving 7 bases not matched to a gene. Per the germline V gene, CDR1 is WSHSY and CDR2 is SAAADI. In nucleotides, the CDR3 is TGCGCCAGCAGTGAGAGAGGACTAGCATTAACAGATACGCAGTATTTT. Translated, it gives CASSERGLALTDTQYF.